The 3 T cell receptor beta chains below come from one sample, sequenced in a study of T-cell reconstitution after alpha-beta-depleted transplantation in children. Researchers prepared the TCRbeta library using unique molecular identifiers, the study reports. TCRdb recomputed calls from the PCR reads with MiXCR, one row per CDR3 protein. The sample consists of about 27,000 distinct CDR3 sequences, roughly a sixth of them appearing once. The material was PBMCs, mostly from graft donor cells, obtained 60 days after TCRalphabeta/CD19-depleted stem cell transplant. Every receptor here comes from a male patient aged 2-15 years who had a stem cell transplant for acute lymphoblastic leukemia, so the T cells may come from the graft donor.

This sequence joins TRBV25-1 and TRBJ2-7; possible D gene TRBD2, 6 bases. Germline V lookup: CDR1 MGHDK, CDR2 SYGVNS. This CDR3 is built from 11 residues. Trimming took off 9 bases at V and 4 bases at J, with 10 bases between the two ends. The CDR3 is CASQRGYEQYF. CDR3 coding DNA: TGTGCCAGTCAACGGGGGTACGAGCAGTACTTC.

This clonotype was seen a few times. The chain uses TRBV7-9 and TRBJ1-4; 7 bases are a match to TRBD1. The J segment lost 7 bases and the V segment lost 3 bases, leaving 8 bases of the junction unmatched. The germline gives CDR1 SEHNR, CDR2 FQNEAQ (reference sequence). The CDR3 contains 15 residues. CDR3 sequence: CASSFLTGAREKLFF. The CDR3 DNA reads as TGTGCCAGCAGCTTCCTAACAGGGGCTCGTGAAAAACTGTTTTTT.

This chain uses TRBV11-2 with TRBJ2-5; the D is unclear. Trimming pared 1 base from V and 2 bases from J, leaving 5 bases between. The CDR3 consists of 13 residues. The germline CDR1 and CDR2 sequences are SGHAT and FQNNGV. The CDR3, as DNA: TGTGCCAGCAGCTTAGCGCCGCAAGAGACCCAGTACTTC. It is translated as CASSLAPQETQYF.